Each of the 3 T cell receptor beta chains below was sequenced from the same sample in a study of shared clonotypes between healthy human individuals. This table comes from immunoSEQ multiplex PCR, and its TCRdb copy is limited to in-frame clones, with some not included. The sample gives millions of clones, 85% to 95% of which show up once; 0.13% is in the top ten. Source material: naive CD4+ T cells sorted from blood. Subset described: CD45RA+ positively selected. Receptors were obtained from a man aged 18 to 35 in good health.

The genes are TRBV28 and TRBJ1-6; weak D call: TRBD1 (5 bases). The CDR3 consists of 16 residues. Germline CDR1 and CDR2: MDHEN and SYDVKM. V dropped 2 bases and J dropped 0 bases, with 8 bases sitting between them. CDR3: CASSLAQVSYNSPLHF. The CDR3 nucleotides read TGTGCCAGCAGTTTAGCACAGGTCTCCTATAATTCACCCCTCCACTTT.

This clone was recorded only once. The chain carries TRBV9 and TRBJ1-2, with TRBD1 as a possible D gene (5 bases). This CDR3 has 14 residues. V was clipped by 4 bases and J by 4 bases, with 14 bases between them. CDR1 is SGDLS and CDR2 is YYNGEE in the germline V gene. CDR3: CASSPRRDLYGYTF. The DNA for the CDR3 is TGTGCCAGCAGCCCGCGCCGGGACCTCTATGGCTACACCTTC.

This chain uses TRBV10-3 with TRBJ2-3, with a tentative D call TRBD2 (5 bases). This CDR3 contains 14 residues. From germline, CDR1 is ENHRY and CDR2 SYGVKD. V was shortened by 6 bases and J by 2 bases, with 12 bases between the two germline ends. CDR3 region: CAIRETGFTDTQYF. The CDR3 DNA sequence: TGTGCCATCAGAGAGACGGGGTTCACAGATACGCAGTATTTT.